This T cell receptor beta chain was retrieved from a study of blood T cell repertoires in COVID-19. Study-wide background: In each case, the material was cDNA or gDNA derived from T cells, B-cell-depleted T cells, or PBMCs.

The method was immunoSEQ multiplex PCR; TCRdb's version includes in-frame clones alone and lacks a portion of them. This sample carries almost 400,000 clones, roughly nine tenths of them seen once, and the ten largest clones take about 1.7%. This clonotype was sampled from a woman aged 30 to 39 who had recovered from COVID-19. The sample was PBMCs or T cells enriched from blood (not recorded which).

The CDR3 loop reads CASRQTPNPANTGELFF. Here the CDR3 DNA reads TGTGCCAGCCGACAGACACCTAACCCAGCGAACACCGGGGAGCTGTTTTTT. The genes are TRBV19 and TRBJ2-2, with D possibly matching TRBD1 (5 bases). The CDR3 totals 17 residues. The germline V gene encodes CDR1 LNHDA and CDR2 SQIVND (reference sequence). V lost 9 bases and J 0 bases, leaving 20 bases between the germline ends.